A selection of T cell receptor beta chains follows, all from one sample in a study of tumor and adjacent non-tumor tissue in lung cancer. TCRdb reprocessed the multiplex PCR reads via MiXCR and lists one record per CDR3 protein. The table lists some 80,000 distinct CDR3 sequences, over 65% of them singletons. The sequenced sample was distant non-tumor lung tissue. Every receptor here comes from a man in his sixties or seventies with non-small cell lung cancer. The CDR3 runs from the conserved cysteine through the conserved F or W. Each record gives: CDR3 length, clone size, D gene, J gene, V gene, CDR3 DNA, CDR3 protein. D genes are given only for firm matches. The size field is filled for only some rows; it gives once, few, many or a size class.

length: 14; size: NA; D: NA; J: TRBJ1-5; V: TRBV12-3/TRBV12-4; DNA: TGCGCCAACAGTTTCGGGGGAGAACGCCAGCCCCAGCATTTT; CDR3: CANSFGGERQPQHF
length: 15; size: NA; D: TRBD1; J: TRBJ2-7; V: TRBV6-2/TRBV6-3; DNA: TGTGCCAGCAGTACTAAGACAGGGTGTAACTACGAGTTGTACTTC; CDR3: CASSTKTGCNYELYF
length: 15; size: few; D: TRBD2; J: TRBJ2-2; V: TRBV20-1; DNA: TGCAGTGCAATTAGCGGGGATAAGAACACCGGGGAGCTGTTTTTT; CDR3: CSAISGDKNTGELFF
length: 16; size: NA; D: NA; J: TRBJ1-1; V: TRBV20-1; DNA: TGCAGTGCTCCCCAAACGGGGGTCACAGGGAACACTGAAACTTTCTTT; CDR3: CSAPQTGVTGNTETFF
length: 14; size: NA; D: NA; J: TRBJ2-7; V: TRBV10-3; DNA: TGTGCCATCACTGGTGCAGGGAACCCCTACGAGCAGAACTTC; CDR3: CAITGAGNPYEQNF
length: 18; size: NA; D: NA; J: TRBJ2-5; V: TRBV5-1; DNA: TGCGCCAGCAGCTTGTTGAATTCGGGACTTTCTGGGGGAGAGACCCGGTACTTC; CDR3: CASSLLNSGLSGGETRYF
length: 14; size: once; D: NA; J: TRBJ1-2; V: TRBV20-1; DNA: TGCAGTGCTAGACCCGGGGGGCCTGGCAATGGCTACACCTTT; CDR3: CSARPGGPGNGYTF
length: 12; size: medium-sized; D: NA; J: TRBJ2-5; V: TRBV29-1; DNA: TGCAGCGTTGGCGGGAACCAAGAGACCCAGTACTTC; CDR3: CSVGGNQETQYF
length: 14; size: NA; D: NA; J: TRBJ2-3; V: TRBV4-2; DNA: TGTGCCAGTTCGAGAGGGGGTGTGACATATGCGCAGTATTTT; CDR3: CASSRGGVTYAQYF
length: 16; size: NA; D: NA; J: TRBJ2-5; V: TRBV29-1; DNA: TGCAGCACGAAGCCCTACCCCCAGACAGGTCAAGAGACCCAGTACTTC; CDR3: CSTKPYPQTGQETQYF
length: 14; size: NA; D: NA; J: TRBJ2-1; V: TRBV5-1; DNA: TGCGCCTGCAGCACAGGGACGAACTACAATGAGCAGTTCTTC; CDR3: CACSTGTNYNEQFF
length: 15; size: NA; D: NA; J: TRBJ2-7; V: TRBV4-3; DNA: TGCGCCAGCAGCCACACCACCAATGGGTTCCATGAGCATTACTTC; CDR3: CASSHTTNGFHEHYF
length: 15; size: few; D: NA; J: TRBJ1-6; V: TRBV6-5; DNA: TGTGCCAGCAGTTATTCCGTCAGTAAAAATTCATCCCTCAACTTT; CDR3: CASSYSVSKNSSLNF
length: 17; size: NA; D: TRBD1; J: TRBJ2-4; V: TRBV28; DNA: TGTGGCACTAGGGGCACACAGGGGAACGATGCCAAAAACATTCAGTACTTC; CDR3: CGTRGTQGNDAKNIQYF
length: 14; size: NA; D: NA; J: TRBJ2-5; V: TRBV25-1; DNA: TGTGCCAGCAGGCATACAGGAGCCCAAGAGACCCACTACTTC; CDR3: CASRHTGAQETHYF
length: 16; size: NA; D: TRBD1; J: TRBJ2-7; V: TRBV11-3; DNA: TGTGCCAGCAGCCCCTCGACAGGGTTTCTTTACTACGAGCAATACTTC; CDR3: CASSPSTGFLYYEQYF
length: 16; size: NA; D: NA; J: TRBJ2-7; V: TRBV4-1; DNA: TGCGCCAGCAGCCGGGCATTAGTTGGAGAGGGGGACGAGCAGTACTTC; CDR3: CASSRALVGEGDEQYF
length: 13; size: NA; D: NA; J: TRBJ2-3; V: TRBV11-3; DNA: TGTGTCAGCAGCTTAGGCCTCACAGATACGCAGTATTTT; CDR3: CVSSLGLTDTQYF
length: 15; size: NA; D: TRBD1; J: TRBJ2-7; V: TRBV4-2; DNA: TGTGCCGGCAGCCGCCCAGGACAGGGTATATACGAGCAGTACTTC; CDR3: CAGSRPGQGIYEQYF
length: 14; size: NA; D: NA; J: TRBJ2-2; V: TRBV11-3; DNA: TGTGACAGCAGCTTAGATGCCGATACCGGGGAGCTGTTTTTT; CDR3: CDSSLDADTGELFF
length: 18; size: NA; D: NA; J: TRBJ1-3; V: TRBV12-3/TRBV12-4; DNA: TGTGCCAGCAGTCGTCCGGTGAAAGGGATCGGCTCTGGAAACACCATATATTTT; CDR3: CASSRPVKGIGSGNTIYF
length: 13; size: many; D: TRBD1; J: TRBJ1-1; V: TRBV5-6; DNA: TGTGCCAGTAAACAGGGGGGGGGCACTGAAGCTTTCTTT; CDR3: CASKQGGGTEAFF
length: 12; size: NA; D: NA; J: TRBJ2-3; V: TRBV7-9; DNA: TGTGCTGGCCGCTCCCCCCGTGATACGCAGTATTTT; CDR3: CAGRSPRDTQYF
length: 14; size: NA; D: NA; J: TRBJ1-4; V: TRBV12-3/TRBV12-4; DNA: TGTACCAGCAGTTTGAACGGTCTAGGTGAAAAACTGTTTTTT; CDR3: CTSSLNGLGEKLFF
length: 13; size: many; D: NA; J: TRBJ2-1; V: TRBV29-1; DNA: TGCAGCGTTCGGGCCCATGGGACTAATGAGCAGTTCTTC; CDR3: CSVRAHGTNEQFF
length: 16; size: NA; D: NA; J: TRBJ1-1; V: TRBV11-3; DNA: TGTGCCAGTAGCTTCCGGGATAGAACCCTGAACAACGAAGCTTTCTTT; CDR3: CASSFRDRTLNNEAFF
length: 15; size: NA; D: NA; J: TRBJ2-1; V: TRBV28; DNA: TGTGCCTGCAGCCGACAGGTCGCCGCTCGGGTTGAGCAGTTCTTC; CDR3: CACSRQVAARVEQFF
length: 15; size: NA; D: TRBD1; J: TRBJ1-6; V: TRBV5-4; DNA: TGTGCCAGCAGTATGACAGGGGGTAGTAATTCACCCCTCCACTTT; CDR3: CASSMTGGSNSPLHF
length: 15; size: NA; D: NA; J: TRBJ2-7; V: TRBV4-3; DNA: TGTGCCAGCAGCCACACCACCAAGAAGTTCCACGAGCAGTACTTC; CDR3: CASSHTTKKFHEQYF
length: 13; size: NA; D: NA; J: TRBJ2-5; V: TRBV29-1; DNA: TGCACCATGGCCGACAGGTCCCAAGAGAGCCAGTACTTC; CDR3: CTMADRSQESQYF
length: 13; size: few; D: NA; J: TRBJ2-1; V: TRBV11-3; DNA: TGTGCCAGCAGCTCCAACCGTCCCGAAGAACAGTTCTTC; CDR3: CASSSNRPEEQFF
length: 18; size: NA; D: TRBD1; J: TRBJ2-4; V: TRBV6-1; DNA: TGTGCTAGCAGCGCCGGGACAGTGGATGGCTTTGCCAAAAACATTCAGTACTTC; CDR3: CASSAGTVDGFAKNIQYF
length: 18; size: NA; D: TRBD1; J: TRBJ1-3; V: TRBV12-3/TRBV12-4; DNA: TGTGCTAGCAGTCATCCCGGGACAGGGATCGGCTCTGGAAACAACATATATTTT; CDR3: CASSHPGTGIGSGNNIYF